The 22 T cell receptor beta chains reported below all come from one sample, sequenced in a study of cytotoxic CD8 clonotypes in ibrutinib-treated CLL. Repertoires were generated with immunoSEQ multiplex PCR, while TCRdb's copy carries only in-frame clones and drops some. The data show some 200,000 clones, 70% to 75% seen once. Sequenced here: PBMCs, sampled after 12 months of ibrutinib treatment. These receptor sequences come from a human donor with chronic lymphocytic leukemia.

The V and J genes are TRBV7-9 and TRBJ1-1, with 11 bases lining up with TRBD1. The CDR3 has 15 amino acids. J gave up 4 bases and V 5 bases, and 6 bases lay outside the gene matches. Germline V CDR1 and CDR2: SEHNR, FQNEAQ (reference sequence). Written as DNA, the CDR3 is TGTGCCAGCAGCAAGGGACAGGGGGTCGGCACTGAAGCTTTCTTT. Its translation: CASSKGQGVGTEAFF.

This clone was seen a few times. The genes are TRBV20-1 and TRBJ2-7; D not resolved. The germline V gene has CDR1 DFQATT and CDR2 SNEGSKA (reference sequence). CDR3 length: 11 residues. Trimming removed 5 bases at V and 4 bases at J, with 9 bases between. The CDR3 protein is CSAGLAYEQYF. For the CDR3, the DNA is TGCAGTGCTGGGCTCGCTTACGAGCAGTACTTC.

The J gene is TRBJ2-5, the V gene TRBV18; 7 bases agree with TRBD1. Looked up from germline, CDR1 is KGHSH and CDR2 is LQKENI. This CDR3 region has 14 residues. Losses at the gene ends were 3 bases for V and 2 bases for J; bases not matched to a gene: 3. CDR3 sequence reads: CASSPRGQQETQYF. DNA for the CDR3: TGTGCCAGCTCACCTAGGGGACAGCAAGAGACCCAGTACTTC.

This chain uses TRBV5-1 with TRBJ1-1; TRBD1 matches at 7 bases. Germline-derived CDR1 and CDR2 are SGHRS and YFSETQ. The CDR3 is 15 amino acids. Trimming at V came to 3 bases and at J to 1 base, leaving 6 bases not matched to a gene. CDR3 protein: CASSSNRGQNTEAFF. In DNA, the CDR3 is TGCGCCAGCAGCTCCAACAGGGGTCAGAACACTGAAGCTTTCTTT.

This clone was counted only a few times. V gene TRBV27 combines with J gene TRBJ2-2; TRBD2 might be the D (5 bases). V lost 4 bases to trimming and J lost 3 bases, with 15 bases between them. The V gene's germline CDR1 is MNHEY and CDR2 SMNVEV (reference sequence). There are 16 residues in the CDR3. The CDR3 nucleotides read TGTGCCAGCAGTTCACTAGTAAAGTCGCACACCGGGGAGCTGTTTTTT. Amino acids: CASSSLVKSHTGELFF.

The V gene is TRBV28, the J gene TRBJ1-1, with 8 bases aligning to TRBD1. This CDR3 comprises 14 residues. CDR1 is MDHEN, CDR2 SYDVKM, per germline. Trimming at V came to 4 bases and at J to 4 bases, leaving 5 bases not matched to a gene. The CDR3 region has the DNA TGTGCCAGCAGTTCGTCGGACAGGGTCACTGAAGCTTTCTTT. It is translated as CASSSSDRVTEAFF.

This clone showed up just a few times. The chain joins TRBV11-2 to TRBJ2-3, with D possibly being TRBD2 (5 bases). The CDR3 runs 14 residues. CDR1 and CDR2 from the germline V gene are SGHAT and FQNNGV. V dropped 5 bases and J dropped 6 bases, with 15 bases sitting between them. Written as DNA, the CDR3 is TGTGCCAGCAGCCCTTCTCCGGGAACGGATACGCAGTATTTT. Amino acid sequence: CASSPSPGTDTQYF.

In DNA form, the CDR3 reads TGTGCCAGCAGCGCACACAACACAGATACGCAGTATTTT. Amino acid sequence: CASSAHNTDTQYF. V usage is TRBV9 and J usage is TRBJ2-3, with D unresolved. Germline loops: CDR1 SGDLS, CDR2 YYNGEE. This CDR3 has 13 amino acids. Trimming removed 3 bases at V and 2 bases at J, with 7 bases between. The variable domain in full, with the rest retrieved from reference TRBV9 and TRBJ2-3, is DSGVTQTPKHLITATGQRVTLRCSPRSGDLSVYWYQQSLDQGLQFLIQYYNGEERAKGNILERFSAQQFPDLHSELNLSSLELGDSALYFCASSAHNTDTQYFGPGTRLTVL.

The rearrangement uses TRBV2 and TRBJ2-7; D could derive from TRBD1 or TRBD2 (5 bases each). V was trimmed by 8 bases and J by 0 bases, leaving 14 bases between them. This CDR3 contains 14 residues. Germline CDR1 is SNHLY and CDR2 is FYNNEI. In DNA form, the CDR3 reads TGTGCCAGCCGTCGGGCAGGGAGCTCCTACGAGCAGTACTTC. Translated, it gives CASRRAGSSYEQYF.

This clone was seen a single time. This chain joins TRBV9 and TRBJ1-1; D remains unclear. The V gene lost 3 bases and the J gene lost 2 bases, with 23 bases spanning the gap. Germline V gene sequence: CDR1 SGDLS, CDR2 YYNGEE. CDR3 length: 18 amino acids. CDR3 in amino acids: CASSESPLKYPVNTEAFF. The CDR3 nucleotides are TGTGCCAGCAGCGAGTCCCCTTTGAAGTACCCCGTTAACACTGAAGCTTTCTTT. The full variable domain, completed using reference TRBV9 and TRBJ1-1, is DSGVTQTPKHLITATGQRVTLRCSPRSGDLSVYWYQQSLDQGLQFLIQYYNGEERAKGNILERFSAQQFPDLHSELNLSSLELGDSALYFCASSESPLKYPVNTEAFFGQGTRLTVV.

The chain has TRBV9 and TRBJ1-4; 9 nucleotides match TRBD1. J gave up 5 bases and V 3 bases, and 2 bases lay outside the gene matches. Germline V gene sequence: CDR1 SGDLS, CDR2 YYNGEE. This CDR3 region has 14 residues. The CDR3 sequence is CASSGDRVNEKLFF. As DNA, the CDR3 is TGTGCCAGCAGCGGGGACAGGGTCAATGAAAAACTGTTTTTT. Together with reference TRBV9 and TRBJ1-4, the CDR3 gives the full variable domain: DSGVTQTPKHLITATGQRVTLRCSPRSGDLSVYWYQQSLDQGLQFLIQYYNGEERAKGNILERFSAQQFPDLHSELNLSSLELGDSALYFCASSGDRVNEKLFFGSGTQLSVL.

The V gene is TRBV9, the J gene TRBJ1-5, with a tentative D call TRBD1 (5 bases). CDR3 size: 14 residues. Germline V gene sequence: CDR1 SGDLS, CDR2 YYNGEE. V was clipped by 0 bases and J by 2 bases, with 6 bases between them. CDR3: CASSVEQGNQPQHF. DNA for the CDR3: TGTGCCAGCAGCGTAGAACAGGGCAATCAGCCCCAGCATTTT.

V usage is TRBV7-6 and J usage is TRBJ2-1, with D perhaps matching TRBD1 or TRBD2 (5 bases each). This CDR3 is 17 amino acids long. In germline, CDR1 is SGHVS, CDR2 FNYEAQ. V lost 4 bases and J lost 9, with 25 bases in between. CDR3 amino acids: CASSYNEPGPREGEQFF. The DNA for the CDR3 is TGTGCCAGCAGCTACAACGAACCGGGACCCCGCGAGGGTGAGCAGTTCTTC. Full variable domain (missing parts from reference TRBV7-6 and TRBJ2-1): GAGVSQSPRYKVTKRGQDVALRCDPISGHVSLYWYRQALGQGPEFLTYFNYEAQQDKSGLPNDRFSAERPEGSISTLTIQRTEQRDSAMYRCASSYNEPGPREGEQFFGPGTRLTVL.

V usage is TRBV9 and J usage is TRBJ2-7, with D unresolved. This CDR3 comprises 14 residues. Germline V gene data show CDR1 as SGDLS and CDR2 as YYNGEE. V was cut by 0 bases and J by 1 base, with 8 bases left in between. The CDR3 loop is CASSVASGSYEQYF. CDR3 nucleotides: TGTGCCAGCAGCGTAGCCTCAGGATCCTACGAGCAGTACTTC.

The genes are TRBV2 and TRBJ2-7, with TRBD2 matching over 12 bases. The CDR3 sequence is 12 residues long. The V gene's germline CDR1 is SNHLY and CDR2 FYNNEI. The ends lost 6 bases at V and 7 bases at J; junction bases unmatched: 1. CDR3 in amino acids: CASSGTSGEQYF. The CDR3 DNA reads as TGTGCCAGCAGCGGGACTAGCGGGGAGCAGTACTTC.

The chain has TRBV25-1 and TRBJ2-2; D may be TRBD1 or TRBD2 (5 bases each). Between the trimmed V and J ends, which lost 8 bases and 3 bases, there was a span of 16 bases. The CDR3 has 15 residues. From germline, CDR1 is MGHDK and CDR2 SYGVNS. CDR3 loop: CASRARDRDTGELFF. CDR3 DNA: TGTGCCAGCCGGGCCCGGGACCGAGACACCGGGGAGCTGTTTTTT.

The gene calls are TRBV5-4 and TRBJ2-7; D remains unclear. Germline V gives CDR1 SGHNT, CDR2 YYREEE (reference sequence). Trimming took 0 bases from V and 5 from J, leaving 9 bases between them. The CDR3 totals 13 residues. The CDR3 DNA sequence: TGTGCCAGCAGCTTGGGGCACCGGGACGAGCAGTACTTC. This sequence encodes CASSLGHRDEQYF.

This clone was found a few times. This chain uses TRBV11-2 with TRBJ1-2, with a possible D match to TRBD1 (5 bases). V lost 0 bases to trimming and J lost 8 bases, with 19 bases between them. The CDR3 runs 16 residues. Germline V gene data show CDR1 as SGHAT and CDR2 as FQNNGV. The CDR3 sequence is CASSLDWGRSPSGYTF. The CDR3 coding sequence is TGTGCCAGCAGCTTAGATTGGGGCAGGTCTCCCAGCGGCTACACCTTC.

The rearrangement uses TRBV29-1 and TRBJ2-7; 10 positions agree with TRBD1. Per the germline V gene, CDR1 is SQVTM and CDR2 is ANQGSEA. Losses at the gene ends were 0 bases for V and 6 bases for J; bases not matched to a gene: 2. This CDR3 spans 13 amino acids. Here the CDR3 DNA reads TGCAGCGTTGAAGATGGGACAGGGGCCGAGCAGTACTTC. Its translation: CSVEDGTGAEQYF.

This clone was found a few times. This sequence joins TRBV29-1 and TRBJ2-2; D possibly corresponds to TRBD2 (5 bases). Germline V CDR1 and CDR2: SQVTM, ANQGSEA. Trimming shortened V by 1 base and J by 4 bases, and 28 bases separated the two germline ends. The CDR3 extends over 20 amino acids. CDR3 sequence (DNA): TGCAGCGTTGAAGGCGAGTTACAGAAACCCGGGGTCGTGGGCACCGGGGAGCTGTTTTTT. Encoded protein: CSVEGELQKPGVVGTGELFF.

The chain joins TRBV30 to TRBJ2-2, with 7 bases matching TRBD1. CDR3 length equals 15 residues. The germline gives CDR1 GTSNPN, CDR2 SVGIG (reference sequence). The V and J ends lost 5 bases and 5 bases, in that order; junction bases with no gene match: 11. DNA for the CDR3: TGTGCCTGGCTAGGACAGGCGGTTCTTACCGGGGAGCTGTTTTTT. This codes for CAWLGQAVLTGELFF. Combining the CDR3 with reference TRBV30 and TRBJ2-2 gives the whole variable domain SQTIHQWPATLVQPVGSPLSLECTVEGTSNPNLYWYRQAAGRGLQLLFYSVGIGQISSEVPQNLSASRPQDRQFILSSKKLLLSDSGFYLCAWLGQAVLTGELFFGEGSRLTVL.

This clone was counted only a few times. The chain employs TRBV30 and TRBJ2-7, with TRBD1 identical over 7 bases. Germline CDR1 GTSNPN, CDR2 SVGIG (reference sequence). Trimming removed 2 bases from V and 3 bases from J; junction bases left unmatched: 4. The CDR3 totals 13 residues. The CDR3 DNA reads as TGTGCCTGGAGTTCAGGGGGAAACTACGAGCAGTACTTC. It encodes CAWSSGGNYEQYF. The variable domain in full, with the rest retrieved from reference TRBV30 and TRBJ2-7, is SQTIHQWPATLVQPVGSPLSLECTVEGTSNPNLYWYRQAAGRGLQLLFYSVGIGQISSEVPQNLSASRPQDRQFILSSKKLLLSDSGFYLCAWSSGGNYEQYFGPGTRLTVT.